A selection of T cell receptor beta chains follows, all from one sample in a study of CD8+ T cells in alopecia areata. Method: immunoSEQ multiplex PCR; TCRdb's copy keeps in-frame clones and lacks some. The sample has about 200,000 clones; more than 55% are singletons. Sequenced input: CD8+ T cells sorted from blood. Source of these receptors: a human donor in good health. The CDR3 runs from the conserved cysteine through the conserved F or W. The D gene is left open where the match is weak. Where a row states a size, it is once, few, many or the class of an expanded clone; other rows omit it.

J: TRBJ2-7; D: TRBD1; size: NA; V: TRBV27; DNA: TGTGCCAGCAGTTCACAGGGGTACGAGCAGTACTTC; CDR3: CASSSQGYEQYF
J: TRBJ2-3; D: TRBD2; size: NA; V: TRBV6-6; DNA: TGTGCCAGCAGTTACTCGGGACTCGGGGGGGATACGCAGTATTTT; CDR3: CASSYSGLGGDTQYF
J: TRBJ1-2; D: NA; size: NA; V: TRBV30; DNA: TGTGCCTGGAGTTCTAGGTTGTGGGCTGTCCCTCGCACCTTC; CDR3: CAWSSRLWAVPRTF
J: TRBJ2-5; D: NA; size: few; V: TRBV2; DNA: TGTGCCTCCGGGCATCTTAATGTGGAGACCCAGTACTTC; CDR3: CASGHLNVETQYF
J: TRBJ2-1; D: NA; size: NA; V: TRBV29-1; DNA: TGCAGCGTTGATATGGATGACTACAATGAGCAGTTCTTC; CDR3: CSVDMDDYNEQFF
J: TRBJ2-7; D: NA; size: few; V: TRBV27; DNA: TGTGCCAGCAGTCCCGGTCCACAGAAGGGTGAGCAGTACTTC; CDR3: CASSPGPQKGEQYF
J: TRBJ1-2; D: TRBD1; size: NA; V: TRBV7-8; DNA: TGTGCCAGCAGCTTAGATCGGACAGGGGGACATGGCTACACCTTC; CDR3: CASSLDRTGGHGYTF
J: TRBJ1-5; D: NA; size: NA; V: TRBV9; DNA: TGTGCCAGCAGCGTAGATCCACGGAATCAGCCCCAGCATTTT; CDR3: CASSVDPRNQPQHF
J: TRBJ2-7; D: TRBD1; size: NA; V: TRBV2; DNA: TGTGCCCGCGGGACAGGAGCGTTTTGGTCCTACGAGCAGTACTTC; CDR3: CARGTGAFWSYEQYF
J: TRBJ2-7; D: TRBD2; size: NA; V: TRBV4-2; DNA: TGTGCCAGCAGCCAAGACCCCGAGACTAGCGGGGGAGGTTACGAGCAGTACTTC; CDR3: CASSQDPETSGGGYEQYF
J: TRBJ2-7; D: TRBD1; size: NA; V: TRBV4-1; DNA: TGCGCCAGCAGCCAAGATACCGGACAGGGGGCTCGGGAGCAGTACTTC; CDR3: CASSQDTGQGAREQYF
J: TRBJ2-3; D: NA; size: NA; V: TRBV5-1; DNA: TGCGCCAGCAGCCCGAAGGGGCGCGTCTTCACAGATACGCAGTATTTT; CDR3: CASSPKGRVFTDTQYF
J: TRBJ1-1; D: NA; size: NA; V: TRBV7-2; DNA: TGTGCCAGCAGTAAAGAGGGGAACACTGAAGCTTTCTTT; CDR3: CASSKEGNTEAFF
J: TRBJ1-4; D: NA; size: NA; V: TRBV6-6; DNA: TGTGCCAGCAGTCCTCCTTCGGAAAAACTGTTTTTT; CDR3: CASSPPSEKLFF
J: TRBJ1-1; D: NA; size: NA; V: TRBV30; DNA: TGTGCCTGGATTGAGGGCATGAACACTGAAGCTTTCTTT; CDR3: CAWIEGMNTEAFF
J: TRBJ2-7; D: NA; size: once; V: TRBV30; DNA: TGTGCCTGGAGTACAGGGACCGACTCCTACGAGCAGTACTTC; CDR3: CAWSTGTDSYEQYF
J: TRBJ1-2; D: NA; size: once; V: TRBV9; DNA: TGTGCCAGCAGCGTAGGGGACGGGCCCGGGGGCTATGGCTACACCTTC; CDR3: CASSVGDGPGGYGYTF
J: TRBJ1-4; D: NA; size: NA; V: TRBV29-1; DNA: TGCAGCGTTGAAGACTTCGGGGAGGGTAATGAAAAACTGTTTTTT; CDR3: CSVEDFGEGNEKLFF
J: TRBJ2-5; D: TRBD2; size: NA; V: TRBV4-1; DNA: TGCGCCAGCAGCCAAGTTGGTCGGGGGGAGACCCAAGAGACCCAGTACTTC; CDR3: CASSQVGRGETQETQYF
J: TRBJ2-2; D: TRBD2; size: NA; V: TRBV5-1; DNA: TGCGCCAGCAGCGGGACTAGCGCCGGGGAGCTGTTTTTT; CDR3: CASSGTSAGELFF
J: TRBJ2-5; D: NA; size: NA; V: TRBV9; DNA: TGTGCCAGCAGCGGAGGGGGGACCCAGTACTTC; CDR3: CASSGGGTQYF
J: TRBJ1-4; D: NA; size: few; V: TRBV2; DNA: TGTGCCACCTCCTACCCTAATGAAAAACTGTTTTTT; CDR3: CATSYPNEKLFF
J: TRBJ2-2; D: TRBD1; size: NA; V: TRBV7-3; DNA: TGTGCCAGCAGCAGCTCCCCAGGGGGAACCGGGGAGCTGTTTTTT; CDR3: CASSSSPGGTGELFF
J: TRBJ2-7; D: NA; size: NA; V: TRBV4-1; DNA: TGCGCCAGCAGCCAAGTAGATCAGGGCTTGGAGCAGTACTTC; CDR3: CASSQVDQGLEQYF
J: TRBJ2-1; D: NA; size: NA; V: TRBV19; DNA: TGTGCCAGTGGCGCAGTCATGTACAATGAGCAGTTCTTC; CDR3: CASGAVMYNEQFF
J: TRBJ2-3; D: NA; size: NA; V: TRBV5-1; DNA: TGCGCCAGCAGCTTGGCACAGGGTGGGAGCACAGATACGCAGTATTTT; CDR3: CASSLAQGGSTDTQYF
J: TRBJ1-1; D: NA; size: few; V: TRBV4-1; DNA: TGCGCCAGCAGCCAAGTGGACGGATTTAACACTGAAGCTTTCTTT; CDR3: CASSQVDGFNTEAFF
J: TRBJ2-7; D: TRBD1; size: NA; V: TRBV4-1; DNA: TGCGCCAGCAGCCAAGATCGCGTGGCAGGGGGCCTCGGGTACGAGCAGTACTTC; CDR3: CASSQDRVAGGLGYEQYF
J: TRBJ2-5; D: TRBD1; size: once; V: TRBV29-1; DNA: TGCAGCGTTGAAGTCAGGGGGCGTCAAGAGACCCAGTACTTC; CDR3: CSVEVRGRQETQYF
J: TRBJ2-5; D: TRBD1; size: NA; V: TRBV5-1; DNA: TGCGCCAGCAGCTGGGCTGGACAGGGGGCGAAGGAGACCCAGTACTTC; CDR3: CASSWAGQGAKETQYF
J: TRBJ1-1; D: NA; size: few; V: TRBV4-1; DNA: TGCGCCAGCAGCCAAGGGCCCAGGGAGGGATCGAACACTGAAGCTTTCTTT; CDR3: CASSQGPREGSNTEAFF
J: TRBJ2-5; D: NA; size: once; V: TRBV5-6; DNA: TGTGCCAGCAGCTTGGGTGGTCGAGAGACCCAGTACTTC; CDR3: CASSLGGRETQYF
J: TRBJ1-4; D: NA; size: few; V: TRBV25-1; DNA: TGTGCCAGCAGCCGCACCGATGAAAAACTGTTTTTT; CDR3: CASSRTDEKLFF
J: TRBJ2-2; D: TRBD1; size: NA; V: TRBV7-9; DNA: TGTGCCAGCAGCTTAGCCCCCGCCCCCGGACAGGGGTGGACCGGGGAGCTGTTTTTT; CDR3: CASSLAPAPGQGWTGELFF
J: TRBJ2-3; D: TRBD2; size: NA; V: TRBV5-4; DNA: TGTGCCAGCAGTGGGAGTGAACTAGCGGGGGACACAGATACGCAGTATTTT; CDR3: CASSGSELAGDTDTQYF
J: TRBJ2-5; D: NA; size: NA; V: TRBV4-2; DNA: TGTGCCAGCAGCCACGACGGGGCTAGCCAGGGGAAGACCCAGTACTTC; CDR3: CASSHDGASQGKTQYF
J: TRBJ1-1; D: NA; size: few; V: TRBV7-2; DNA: TGTGCCAGCAGCTTTGGGTTGAGGTCGACAGCGAACACTGAAGCTTTCTTT; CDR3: CASSFGLRSTANTEAFF
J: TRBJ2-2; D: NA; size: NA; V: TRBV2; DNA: TGTGCCAGCAGTGAAGCTAGCCGGAACACCGGGGAGCTGTTTTTT; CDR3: CASSEASRNTGELFF
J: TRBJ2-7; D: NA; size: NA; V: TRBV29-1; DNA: TGCAGCGTTGAAGGAACCAGGGAATACGAGCAGTACTTC; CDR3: CSVEGTREYEQYF
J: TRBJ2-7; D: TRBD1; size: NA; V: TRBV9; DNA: TGTGCCAGCAGCGTAGGGGCAGGGGGCTACGAGCAGTACTTC; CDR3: CASSVGAGGYEQYF
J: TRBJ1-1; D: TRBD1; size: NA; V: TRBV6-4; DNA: TGTGCCAGCAGTGACCCGAAACAGGGGAGGGCTTTCTTT; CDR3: CASSDPKQGRAFF
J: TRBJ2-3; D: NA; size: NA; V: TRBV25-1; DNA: TGTGCCAGCAGTGTCGGCCCAGATACGCAGTATTTT; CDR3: CASSVGPDTQYF
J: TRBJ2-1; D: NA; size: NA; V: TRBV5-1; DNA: TGCGCCAGCAGCTTGGGTCATGAGCAGTTCTTC; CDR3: CASSLGHEQFF
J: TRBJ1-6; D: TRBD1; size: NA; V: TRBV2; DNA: TGTGCCATCCCCAGGACAGGGGATTCACCCCTCCACTTT; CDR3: CAIPRTGDSPLHF
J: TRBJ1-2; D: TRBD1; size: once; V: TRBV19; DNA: TGTGCCAGTAGTTCGCCGGGACAGGGGATCTGGGGCTACACCTTC; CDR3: CASSSPGQGIWGYTF
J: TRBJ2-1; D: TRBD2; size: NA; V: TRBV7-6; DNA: TGTGCCAGCAGCCTCCTCATAGCGGGGTTGGAGCAGTTCTTC; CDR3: CASSLLIAGLEQFF
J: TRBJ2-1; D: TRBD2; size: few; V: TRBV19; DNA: TGTGCCAGTAAGGGGCTAGCGGGGAATTATGAGCAGTTCTTC; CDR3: CASKGLAGNYEQFF
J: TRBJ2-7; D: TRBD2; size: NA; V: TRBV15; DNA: TGTGCCACCATGGCGGGGGGAGCTGGGGAGCAGTACTTC; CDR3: CATMAGGAGEQYF
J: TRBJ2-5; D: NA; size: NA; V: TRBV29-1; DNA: TGCAGCGTTGAAGGACTACCCGCACAAGAGACCCAGTACTTC; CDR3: CSVEGLPAQETQYF